This TCR beta chain originates from a study of blood T cell repertoires in COVID-19. Overall study context: Sites in the United States, Italy and Spain provided acute and convalescent COVID-19 samples.

V lost 3 bases and J lost 5, with 19 bases in between. Per germline, CDR1 MGHDK and CDR2 SYGVNS. This CDR3 comprises 16 residues. The table came from immunoSEQ multiplex PCR; TCRdb's copy has only in-frame clones and leaves some out. The sample shows around 250,000 clones, approximately 82% of them seen only once. Sample: peripheral blood. The chain employs TRBV25-1 and TRBJ2-5, with D perhaps matching TRBD2 (5 bases). This receptor was taken from a man aged 60-69 years who had recovered from COVID-19. The CDR3 DNA is TGTGCCAGCAGTGATCGTGTCTCTAGCTGGACGGAGACCCAGTACTTC. Translating gives CASSDRVSSWTETQYF.